The 22 T cell receptor beta chains given below trace back to one sample, sequenced in a study of human T cells and chemical hapten exposure. TCRdb redid the calling of the RACE reads with MiXCR, one entry per CDR3 protein. Here the sample spans more than 100,000 distinct CDR3 sequences, about 13% being singletons. Specified time point: pre-sensitization, week 0. Treatment in this sample: therapeutic diphenylcyclopropenone sensitization with weekly scalp DPC. The sequenced sample was whole blood, obtained in connection with sensitization to the hapten diphenylcyclopropenone (DPC). These receptor sequences come from a young woman with alopecia areata. Some clones in this sample may be carry-over from other donors' samples.

This clonotype was detected only a few times. The V and J genes are TRBV9 and TRBJ2-3; no definite D call. V lost 4 bases to trimming and J lost 0 bases, with 15 bases between them. This CDR3 spans 16 amino acids. Germline V CDR1 and CDR2: SGDLS, YYNGEE. The CDR3, as DNA: TGTGCCAGCAGCTTATCACCTGCAACTAGCACAGATACGCAGTATTTT. Translated: CASSLSPATSTDTQYF. Variable domain in full (rest from reference TRBV9 and TRBJ2-3): DSGVTQTPKHLITATGQRVTLRCSPRSGDLSVYWYQQSLDQGLQFLIQYYNGEERAKGNILERFSAQQFPDLHSELNLSSLELGDSALYFCASSLSPATSTDTQYFGPGTRLTVL.

This clonotype was detected many times. The rearrangement uses TRBV2 and TRBJ1-1; 8 bases line up with TRBD1. Germline V gene lookup returns CDR1 SNHLY and CDR2 FYNNEI. The junction had 6 bases not matched to a gene; V was cut back by 5 bases and J by 7 bases. CDR3 size: 13 residues. The chain's CDR3 is CASSLQGAGEAFF. In DNA form, the CDR3 reads TGTGCCAGCAGTCTCCAGGGGGCGGGTGAAGCTTTCTTT.

This clonotype was seen a handful of times. The chain employs TRBV7-6 and TRBJ2-7; D is unresolved. Germline lookup yields CDR1 SGHVS and CDR2 FNYEAQ. This CDR3 is built from 12 residues. V was shortened by 5 bases and J by 1 base, with 6 bases between the two germline ends. CDR3 sequence reads: CASSVGSYEQYF. The CDR3 DNA is TGTGCCAGCAGCGTGGGGTCCTACGAGCAGTACTTC.

The V and J genes are TRBV25-1 and TRBJ2-7; 8 nucleotides align to TRBD1. The CDR3 consists of 14 residues. Germline lookup yields CDR1 MGHDK and CDR2 SYGVNS. The J segment lost 2 bases and the V segment lost 5 bases, leaving 5 bases of the junction unmatched. CDR3 DNA sequence: TGTGCCAGCAGTTTGGGACAGGCGACCTACGAGCAGTACTTC. As protein: CASSLGQATYEQYF.

Ten or more counts support this clonotype. The rearrangement links TRBV7-9 to TRBJ2-3; unclear D gene. The CDR3 sequence is 14 residues long. Germline values: CDR1 SEHNR, CDR2 FQNEAQ (reference sequence). Trimming removed 5 bases from V and 4 bases from J, with 13 bases in between. The CDR3 is CASSNPLGPDTQYF. CDR3 DNA sequence: TGTGCCAGCAGCAACCCTCTCGGACCAGATACGCAGTATTTT.

Ten or more counts support this clonotype. The rearrangement joins TRBV6-5 to TRBJ2-7, with a tentative D call TRBD1 (5 bases). The CDR3 contains 12 residues. V lost 6 bases and J lost 4, with 10 bases in between. The germline V gene has CDR1 MNHEY and CDR2 SVGAGI. DNA of the CDR3: TGTGCCAGCAGCCGGACATCGTACGAGCAGTACTTC. This encodes CASSRTSYEQYF.

The rearrangement joins TRBV21-1 to TRBJ2-7. TRBV21-1 is reported as a pseudogene. This CDR3 contains 15 residues. As DNA, the CDR3 is TGTGCCAGCAGCAGAAGCGGGGGTGGGTTTTACGAGCAGTACTTC. This codes for CASSRSGGGFYEQYF.

This clonotype was counted only a few times. CDR3 coding DNA: TGTGCCAGCAGGGAACCGGGACTAGTCACCAATGAGCAGTTCTTC. It specifies CASREPGLVTNEQFF. V is TRBV6-2 or TRBV6-3 and J is TRBJ2-1; 8 bases line up with TRBD2. J lost 6 bases, V lost 6 bases, and 10 bases had no gene match. The CDR3 is 15 amino acids. In germline, CDR1 is MNHEY, CDR2 SVGEGT.

The chain uses TRBV6-2 or TRBV6-3 and TRBJ1-5; 9 positions agree with TRBD1. J was trimmed by 0 bases and V by 5 bases; bases with no gene match: 5. CDR3 length equals 16 residues. The germline V gene encodes CDR1 MNHEY and CDR2 SVGEGT. CDR3 residues: CASSTRTGDSNQPQHF. The CDR3 nucleotides are TGTGCCAGCAGTACCCGGACAGGGGATAGCAATCAGCCCCAGCATTTT.

About this clonotype: A much bigger clone sits one base away, suggesting this may be a read error. The rearrangement joins TRBV28 to TRBJ1-1, with 9 bases aligning to TRBD1. CDR3 length: 15 amino acids. J gave up 6 bases and V 6 bases, and 11 bases lay outside the gene matches. Per the germline V gene, CDR1 is MDHEN and CDR2 is SYDVKM. CDR3 DNA: TGTGCCAGCAGCTCTCCTGGGACAGGGAGCTCTGAAGCTTTCTTT. Translated: CASSSPGTGSSEAFF.

This chain connects TRBV2 to TRBJ2-1, with D unclear. Germline loops: CDR1 SNHLY, CDR2 FYNNEI. V was cut by 8 bases and J by 13 bases, with 18 bases left in between. This CDR3 contains 12 residues. The CDR3 protein is CASSVPWADQFF. The CDR3 DNA follows: TGTGCCAGCTCGGTCCCGTGGGCGGATCAGTTCTTC.

This clonotype has a single count. The CDR3 region has the DNA TGTGCCAGCAGTCAGGCGGCGAGCTCCTACGAGCAGTACTTC. Amino acid sequence: CASSQAASSYEQYF. The chain is built from TRBV27 and TRBJ2-7, with D unclear. The CDR3 sequence is 14 residues long. V gave up 5 bases and J gave up 0 bases, with 11 bases separating them. CDR1 and CDR2 (germline): MNHEY, SMNVEV (reference sequence).

The chain uses TRBV5-1 and TRBJ2-7; 12 positions match TRBD2. The CDR3 sequence is 14 residues long. J was trimmed by 4 bases and V by 3 bases; bases with no gene match: 2. Per the germline V gene, CDR1 is SGHRS and CDR2 is YFSETQ. In DNA form, the CDR3 reads TGCGCCAGCAGCTGGACTAGCGGGGCGTACGAGCAGTACTTC. This codes for CASSWTSGAYEQYF. Drawing the rest from reference TRBV5-1 and TRBJ2-7, the complete variable domain is KAGVTQTPRYLIKTRGQQVTLSCSPISGHRSVSWYQQTPGQGLQFLFEYFSETQRNKGNFPGRFSGRQFSNSRSEMNVSTLELGDSALYLCASSWTSGAYEQYFGPGTRLTVT.

This clonotype occurred many times. CDR3 in DNA: TGCGCCAGCAGCCGGGACAGGAACACTGAAGCTTTCTTT. This gives the protein CASSRDRNTEAFF. This chain joins TRBV4-3 and TRBJ1-1, with 7 bases identical to TRBD1. Germline V gives CDR1 LGHNA, CDR2 YSLEER. This CDR3 has 13 amino acids. With 4 bases clipped from V and 1 base from J, the junction kept 0 bases outside the gene matches.

About this clonotype itself: Possible read error: a much larger clone is one base away. The chain couples TRBV4-1 to TRBJ2-1; 7 bases are a match to TRBD2. Looked up from germline, CDR1 is MGHRA and CDR2 is YSYEKL. The CDR3 has 16 residues. V lost 1 base to trimming and J lost 4 bases; unmatched junction nucleotides: 7. CDR3 amino acids: CASSQGLAVGYNEQFF. In DNA form, the CDR3 reads TGCGCCAGCAGCCAAGGGCTAGCGGTGGGGTACAATGAGCAGTTCTTC.

The rearrangement joins TRBV18 to TRBJ1-6; D is perhaps TRBD1 (5 bases). Germline loops: CDR1 KGHSH, CDR2 LQKENI. This CDR3 contains 15 residues. Trimming pared 6 bases from V and 14 bases from J, leaving 23 bases between. The CDR3: CASSPRVPRLMTLHF. CDR3 DNA sequence: TGTGCCAGCTCCCCCAGGGTCCCCCGGTTAATGACCCTCCACTTT.

This clonotype turned up a few times. The chain joins TRBV16 to TRBJ1-3; D might be TRBD1 (5 bases). This CDR3 contains 15 residues. Germline V gene data show CDR1 as KGHSY and CDR2 as FQNENV. The germline V and J ends were trimmed by 2 bases and 5 bases, with 13 bases remaining between them. The CDR3 DNA reads as TGTGCCAGCAGCCAAGGGACTCCTTCTAGAAACACCATATATTTT. Protein product: CASSQGTPSRNTIYF.

This clonotype was detected only a few times. V gene TRBV7-2 combines with J gene TRBJ1-5; D unclear. The CDR3 spans 14 residues. V was trimmed by 1 base and J by 7 bases, leaving 11 bases between them. The germline gives CDR1 SGHTA, CDR2 FQGNSA. The CDR3 reads CASSLDPSGQPQHF. In DNA, the CDR3 is TGTGCCAGCAGCTTAGACCCCTCCGGCCAGCCCCAGCATTTT.

Only a few counts were recorded for this clonotype. The chain recombines TRBV27 with TRBJ1-2; TRBD1 agrees at 9 bases. Looked up from germline, CDR1 is MNHEY and CDR2 is SMNVEV (reference sequence). The CDR3 has 15 amino acids. The trim removed 4 bases at V and 4 bases at J, leaving 7 bases unmatched. Here the CDR3 DNA reads TGTGCCAGCAGTTCGGGACAGGGACTTGGCTATGGCTACACCTTC. Its translation: CASSSGQGLGYGYTF.

This clonotype was found many times. This chain connects TRBV20-1 to TRBJ1-2, with D perhaps matching TRBD1 (5 bases). V was cut by 0 bases and J by 3 bases, with 8 bases left in between. The germline CDR1 and CDR2 sequences are DFQATT and SNEGSKA (reference sequence). The CDR3 extends over 13 amino acids. CDR3 sequence reads: CSARDVGDYGYTF. In nucleotides, the CDR3 is TGCAGTGCTAGAGATGTAGGGGACTATGGCTACACCTTC.

This clonotype occurred many times. The chain is built from TRBV7-9 and TRBJ1-6; 8 bases line up with TRBD1. V lost 5 bases to trimming and J lost 9 bases; unmatched junction nucleotides: 15. Germline V gives CDR1 SEHNR, CDR2 FQNEAQ (reference sequence). CDR3 length: 17 residues. CDR3 protein: CASSRPTGAPGSSPLHF. CDR3 DNA sequence: TGTGCCAGCAGCCGCCCGACAGGGGCGCCGGGGAGTTCACCCCTCCACTTT.

Ten or more counts support this clonotype. The V and J genes are TRBV5-4 and TRBJ2-2; D unclear. This CDR3 is 15 amino acids long. CDR1 is SGHNT, CDR2 YYREEE, per germline (reference sequence). The V end lost 4 bases, the J end lost 1 base, and 11 bases lay between the germline ends. As DNA, the CDR3 is TGTGCCAGCAGCGTCGGGCCCCTGAACACCGGGGAGCTGTTTTTT. Protein: CASSVGPLNTGELFF.